One sample yielded the 18 T cell receptor beta chains listed below, sequenced in a study of T cells in Graves' hyperthyroidism and ophthalmopathy (dated by TCRdb to the late 2010s). The receptor library was made with multiplex PCR. Sequencing relied on an Illumina HiSeq 2000. The TCR beta CDR3 regions were amplified from the RNA transcripts. A first-round RT-PCR of the TCR CDR3 used the HTBI primer set with the Qiagen OneStep RT-PCR kit. The raw public reads went through TCRdb reprocessing: fastp at Q25, MiXCR clone calling, in-frame beta chains kept. Rows with a matching CDR3 protein are joined into one entry that keeps the most common DNA and genes. The sample includes about 360,000 distinct CDR3 sequences, with approximately 14% observed a single time. The ten largest clonotypes hold approximately 30% of the sample. The specimen was blood. These receptors were taken from a woman aged 18-35 years with Graves' hyperthyroidism that later progressed to Graves' ophthalmopathy.

This clonotype was seen only a few times. Its ends do not fully match the called genes, so a read error is possible. The chain recombines TRBV6-6 with TRBJ2-1; 8 positions match TRBD1. This CDR3 spans 17 amino acids. CDR1 is MNHNY, CDR2 SVGAGI, per germline (reference sequence). The CDR3 loop reads CASSYSRFDGQGLKPLF. CDR3 in DNA: TGTGCCAGCAGTTACTCTAGATTCGACGGACAGGGTCTTAAACCCCTCTTC.

This clonotype showed up just once. Since a much larger clone is just one base distant, this may be a read error. V is TRBV28 and J is TRBJ2-1; 8 bases line up with TRBD2. Germline-derived CDR1 and CDR2 are MDHEN and SYDVKM. The CDR3 has 18 amino acids. CDR3 bases: TGTGCCAGCAGTTTTCGGGGACTAGAAGTCTCCGCCTACAATGAGCACTTCTTC. It encodes CASSFRGLEVSAYNEHFF. The full variable domain, completed using reference TRBV28 and TRBJ2-1, is DVKVTQSSRYLVKRTGEKVFLECVQDMDHENMFWYRQDPGLGLRLIYFSYDVKMKEKGDIPEGYSVSREKKERFSLILESASTNQTSMYLCASSFRGLEVSAYNEHFFGPGTRLTVL.

This clonotype was recorded many times. In nucleotides, the CDR3 is TGTGCCAGCGGAAGGACTAGCGGGGTCACAGATACGCAGTATTTT. It translates to CASGRTSGVTDTQYF. V gene TRBV12-3 or TRBV12-4 combines with J gene TRBJ2-3, with 12 bases aligning to TRBD2. Trimming at V came to 8 bases and at J to 2 bases, leaving 5 bases not matched to a gene. CDR3 size: 15 residues.

This clonotype was seen at least ten times. The rearrangement joins TRBV7-8 to TRBJ1-1; 8 nucleotides match TRBD1. The germline V gene has CDR1 SGHVS and CDR2 FQNEAQ. V lost 2 bases and J lost 1; bases outside the gene matches: 3. The length of the CDR3 is 15 residues. CDR3 sequence (DNA): TGTGCCAGCAGCTTACTGGACAGGGCGAACACTGAAGCTTTCTTT. As protein: CASSLLDRANTEAFF.

V gene TRBV5-1 combines with J gene TRBJ1-1; a weak D match, TRBD1 (6 bases). From germline, CDR1 is SGHRS and CDR2 YFSETQ. Trimming stripped 4 bases from V and 0 bases from J, with 19 bases between. The CDR3 is made up of 17 amino acids. The CDR3 coding sequence is TGCGCCAGCAGCCCCGGGCGGGGGCAGATTATGAACACTGAAGCTTTCTTT. Amino acid sequence: CASSPGRGQIMNTEAFF.

The J gene is TRBJ2-1, the V gene TRBV20-1; TRBD2 aligns across 12 bases. In germline, CDR1 is DFQATT, CDR2 SNEGSKA (reference sequence). The length of the CDR3 is 14 residues. V trimming: 4 bases; J trimming: 7 bases; junction bases outside the gene matches: 5. The CDR3 here is CSATSGRAFNEQFF. The CDR3, as DNA: TGCAGTGCTACTAGCGGGAGGGCCTTTAATGAGCAGTTCTTC.

Ten or more counts support this clonotype. The chain joins TRBV7-9 to TRBJ1-6, with TRBD1 as a possible D gene (5 bases). The V end was cut by 2 bases, the J end by 6 bases, with 11 bases between. The CDR3 contains 15 residues. CDR1 and CDR2 (germline): SEHNR, FQNEAQ (reference sequence). The DNA of the CDR3 is TGTGCCAGCAGCTTAATGCAGGGTAGTAATTCACCCCTCCACTTT. As protein: CASSLMQGSNSPLHF. The full variable domain, its missing parts supplied by reference TRBV7-9 and TRBJ1-6, is DTGVSQNPRHKITKRGQNVTFRCDPISEHNRLYWYRQTLGQGPEFLTYFQNEAQLEKSRLLSDRFSAERPKGSFSTLEIQRTEQGDSAMYLCASSLMQGSNSPLHFGNGTRLTVT.

Many counts were recorded for this clonotype. The V call is TRBV6-1, the J call TRBJ2-7; D is unresolved. The CDR3 sequence is 13 residues long. Trimming stripped 8 bases from V and 9 bases from J, with 20 bases between. Germline values: CDR1 MNHNS, CDR2 SASEGT. DNA of the CDR3: TGTGCCAGCGGAGTGACACCCCTGGGTCGGCAGTACTTC. This codes for CASGVTPLGRQYF.

The genes are TRBV5-4 and TRBJ2-1; D unclear. V shed 0 bases and J shed 2 bases, with 9 bases lying between them. CDR1 is SGHNT, CDR2 YYREEE, per germline (reference sequence). The CDR3 is 15 amino acids. The CDR3 sequence is CASSLGVEPYNEQFF. In DNA form, the CDR3 reads TGTGCCAGCAGCTTGGGGGTAGAACCCTACAATGAGCAGTTCTTC.

As regards this clonotype: An end of the junction does not agree with germline; a read error may underlie this. The genes are TRBV20-1 and TRBJ2-1; 10 bases are a match to TRBD2. The CDR3 covers 17 residues. Per the germline V gene, CDR1 is DFQATT and CDR2 is SNEGSKA (reference sequence). Here the CDR3 reads CSARDSSSGSSYNERFF. DNA of the CDR3: TGCAGTGCTAGAGATAGTTCTAGCGGGAGCTCCTACAATGAGCGGTTCTTC.

The CDR3 is CAWSKQEQYF. The CDR3 DNA is TGTGCCTGGAGTAAGCAAGAGCAGTACTTC. V gene TRBV30 combines with J gene TRBJ2-7; D remains unclear. Germline CDR1 reads GTSNPN; CDR2 reads SVGIG (reference sequence). The CDR3 loop spans 10 amino acids. Trimming took 2 bases from V and 7 from J, leaving 6 bases between them.

This clonotype was picked up a small number of times. The rearrangement joins TRBV20-1 to TRBJ2-1; D perhaps matches TRBD2 (6 bases). Between the trimmed V and J ends, which lost 0 bases and 4 bases, there was a span of 10 bases. CDR3 length equals 14 residues. Germline V gene data show CDR1 as DFQATT and CDR2 as SNEGSKA (reference sequence). CDR3 residues: CSAREPTRYNEQFF. Here the CDR3 DNA reads TGCAGTGCTAGAGAGCCGACTAGATACAATGAGCAGTTCTTC.

Points on this clonotype: One base away lies a much larger clone, so this may be a sequencing read error. CDR3 sequence: CSATPGRLMNTEAFF. CDR3 coding DNA: TGCAGTGCTACGCCGGGACGGCTCATGAACACTGAAGCTTTCTTT. The rearrangement joins TRBV20-1 to TRBJ1-1; D is perhaps TRBD1 (5 bases). The CDR3 covers 15 residues. V lost 4 bases and J lost 0, with 15 bases in between. CDR1 and CDR2 (germline): DFQATT, SNEGSKA (reference sequence).

The chain is built from TRBV3-1 and TRBJ2-1; D not certain. Trimming removed 0 bases at V and 4 bases at J, with 16 bases between. The CDR3 spans 17 residues. In germline, CDR1 is LGHDT, CDR2 YNNKEL (reference sequence). CDR3 sequence: CASSQDLLLDKYNEQFF. The CDR3 nucleotides read TGTGCCAGCAGCCAAGATCTGCTTCTCGACAAATACAATGAGCAGTTCTTC.

This clonotype was detected ten times or more. The chain recombines TRBV4-3 with TRBJ2-7, with TRBD2 matching over 13 bases. This CDR3 comprises 16 residues. J was trimmed by 5 bases and V by 4 bases; bases with no gene match: 8. CDR1 and CDR2 (germline): LGHNA, YSLEER. In nucleotides, the CDR3 is TGCGCCAGCAGCCCTGACGGACTAGCGGGAGTCAACGAGCAGTACTTC. Amino acid sequence: CASSPDGLAGVNEQYF.

The chain joins TRBV6-9 to TRBJ1-3; D gene uncertain. The V gene's germline CDR1 is MNHGY and CDR2 SVAAGI. V lost 3 bases, J lost 0 bases, and 6 bases lay in between. This CDR3 is built from 14 residues. CDR3 protein: CASSYDGSGNTIYF. For the CDR3, the DNA is TGTGCCAGCAGTTACGATGGCTCTGGAAACACCATATATTTT.

This clonotype was detected many times. The V call is TRBV4-1, the J call TRBJ2-1; D is uncertain. The CDR3 runs 13 residues. Trimming removed 7 bases from V and 1 base from J, with 8 bases in between. Germline CDR1 and CDR2: MGHRA and YSYEKL. DNA for the CDR3: TGCGCCAGCAACGGCGGATCCTACAATGAGCAGTTCTTC. Translation: CASNGGSYNEQFF.

This clonotype has ten or more counts. V and J are TRBV28 and TRBJ1-6, with D perhaps matching TRBD1 (6 bases). This CDR3 comprises 15 residues. Trimming shortened V by 7 bases and J by 14 bases, and 24 bases separated the two germline ends. Germline loops: CDR1 MDHEN, CDR2 SYDVKM. The CDR3 loop is CASTFDDRRSSALHF. The CDR3 nucleotides read TGTGCCAGCACCTTTGATGACAGGAGAAGTTCGGCCCTCCACTTT.